One and the same sample provided the 2 T cell receptor beta chains below, sequenced in a study of identical twins. A single record per CDR3 protein comes from TCRdb applying MiXCR to the 5' RACE reads. This sample has 640,000 or so distinct CDR3 sequences, with 5.5% to 6.5% found just once. The specimen sequenced was naive T cells sorted from blood. The receptors shown here come from a man between 18 and 29 years old in good health.

This clonotype was found many times. V is TRBV6-5 and J is TRBJ2-5; 7 bases line up with TRBD2. The V segment lost 4 bases and the J segment 1 base; nucleotides outside the gene matches: 6. The CDR3 length is 15 residues. Looked up from germline, CDR1 is MNHEY and CDR2 is SVGAGI. CDR3 nucleotide sequence: TGTGCCAGCAGTTGGCAAAGCGGGGCCCAAGAGACCCAGTACTTC. Protein: CASSWQSGAQETQYF.

The DNA of the CDR3 is TGTGCCAGCAGCTCCGGGTCTAGCGGGCTTCACAATGAGCAGTTCTTC. This codes for CASSSGSSGLHNEQFF. The chain has TRBV7-9 and TRBJ2-1; TRBD2 agrees at 8 bases. V shed 4 bases and J 5 bases; nucleotides not matched to a gene: 10. This CDR3 comprises 16 residues. CDR1 and CDR2 from the germline V gene are SEHNR and FQNEAQ (reference sequence).